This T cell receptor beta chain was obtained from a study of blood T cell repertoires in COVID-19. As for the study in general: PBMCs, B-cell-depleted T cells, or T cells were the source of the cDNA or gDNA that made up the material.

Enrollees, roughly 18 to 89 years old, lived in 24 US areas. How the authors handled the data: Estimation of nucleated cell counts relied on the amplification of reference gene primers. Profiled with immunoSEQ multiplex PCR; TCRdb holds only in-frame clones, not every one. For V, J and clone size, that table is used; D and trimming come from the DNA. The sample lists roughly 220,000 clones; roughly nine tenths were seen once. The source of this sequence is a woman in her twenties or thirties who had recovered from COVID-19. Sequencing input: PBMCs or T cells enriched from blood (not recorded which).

The chain's CDR3 is CASSQLRGTNEKLFF. The CDR3, as DNA: TGCGCCAGCAGCCAACTTAGGGGGACTAATGAAAAACTGTTTTTT. The chain uses TRBV4-3 and TRBJ1-4; D may be TRBD1 (6 bases). Trimming took off 2 bases at V and 2 bases at J, with 9 bases between the two ends. Germline assignment: CDR1 LGHNA and CDR2 YSLEER. The CDR3 contains 15 residues.